This T cell receptor beta chain is from a study of blood T cells in healthy people across ages. Combining a sample-barcoded 5' primer with a J-beta primer mix, a second PCR ran for roughly 6 to 12 cycles. All cDNA molecules were each tagged by a template-switch adaptor with 12 random nucleotides. TCRdb used MiXCR to reprocess the 5' RACE reads, holding one entry per CDR3 protein. The sample consists of 1.5 million to 2 million distinct CDR3 sequences, roughly 28% of them appearing once. Trimming took 10 bases from V and 5 from J, leaving 29 bases between them. The germline V gene has CDR1 MDHEN and CDR2 SYDVKM. The CDR3 has 17 residues. This clonotype was seen a handful of times. Healthy individuals of Caucasian origin from Russia, aged about 6 to 90, served as donors.

The rearrangement links TRBV28 to TRBJ2-5, with D maybe TRBD1 (8 bases). Sequences were obtained from blood. This TCR was recovered from a woman in her twenties or thirties in good health. This CDR3 reads CAITNPINRGGRETQYF. As DNA, the CDR3 is TGTGCCATCACCAACCCCATTAACAGGGGGGGGCGGGAGACCCAGTACTTC.